The next 6 T cell receptor beta chains were all read from a single sample in a study of control samples from healthy donors and cancer patients. Assay: immunoSEQ multiplex PCR; the TCRdb copy retains only in-frame clones and omits some. The sample has about 110,000 clones; roughly nine tenths are singletons. Sequencing input: blood. The receptors originated from a human donor in good health. The donor label of this sample is uncertain.

DNA for the CDR3: TGTGCCAGTAGCCCGCGGGGGGGACTAGTGGAAACCCAGTACTTC. Translated, it gives CASSPRGGLVETQYF. This sequence joins TRBV19 and TRBJ2-5; 9 bases match TRBD2. Germline V gene lookup returns CDR1 LNHDA and CDR2 SQIVND (reference sequence). There are 15 residues in the CDR3. Trimming cost V 6 bases and J 8 bases; bases outside gene matches: 13.

The rearrangement links TRBV24-1 to TRBJ2-3; D possibly matches TRBD1 or TRBD2 (6 bases each). CDR1 is KGHDR, CDR2 SFDVKD, per germline. The CDR3 sequence is 16 residues long. V lost 0 bases and J lost 0, with 9 bases in between. The CDR3 DNA sequence: TGTGCCACCAGTGATTTGCGGGGGCCCAGCACAGATACGCAGTATTTT. Translation: CATSDLRGPSTDTQYF.

The chain is built from TRBV18 and TRBJ2-5; D might be TRBD2 (5 bases). CDR1 is KGHSH and CDR2 is LQKENI in the germline V gene. The CDR3 has 15 amino acids. The V gene lost 4 bases and the J gene lost 6 bases, with 18 bases spanning the gap. The CDR3: CASSQPGGEVKTQYF. CDR3 in DNA: TGTGCCAGCTCACAACCCGGAGGAGAGGTCAAGACCCAGTACTTC.

The rearrangement uses TRBV5-6 and TRBJ1-2, with a weak D call TRBD1 (6 bases). CDR1 SGHDT and CDR2 YYEEEE come from the germline V gene. V shed 2 bases and J shed 8 bases, with 10 bases lying between them. This CDR3 region has 12 residues. Written as DNA, the CDR3 is TGTGCCAGCAGCTTCTACAGGGACGGCTACACCTTC. Amino acids: CASSFYRDGYTF.

This sequence joins TRBV5-6 and TRBJ1-2, with D unclear. The CDR3 runs 17 residues. The germline V gene encodes CDR1 SGHDT and CDR2 YYEEEE. V was shortened by 0 bases and J by 6 bases, with 21 bases between the two germline ends. This chain's CDR3 is CASSLAGSSPGGNGYTF. The CDR3, as DNA: TGTGCCAGCAGCTTGGCCGGGTCCTCGCCGGGTGGGAATGGCTACACCTTC.

This clone has only one observation. This chain links TRBV5-1 with TRBJ2-6; no firm D call. Germline V gene lookup returns CDR1 SGHRS and CDR2 YFSETQ. The CDR3 length is 16 residues. The V end lost 1 base, the J end lost 0 bases, and 8 bases lay between the germline ends. The CDR3 loop is CASSLSSYSGANVLTF. CDR3 nucleotide sequence: TGCGCCAGCAGCTTGAGTTCTTACTCTGGGGCCAACGTCCTGACTTTC.